This paragraph reports one T cell receptor beta chain. Its cognate antigen is unknown. Some clones are missing from TCRdb's copy, which holds only in-frame ones; the method was immunoSEQ multiplex PCR. The sample records tens of thousands of clones, roughly 87% being singletons. The sample is drawn from a study of OX40 agonist ivuxolimab in advanced cancers. Germline CDR1 MDHEN, CDR2 SYDVKM. The V end was cut by 5 bases, the J end by 4 bases, with 21 bases between. This CDR3 region has 17 residues. Study outcomes and limitations: At 0.1-3.0 mg/kg, partial responders had clonal expansion among the lowest observed. CD8+ T cells averaged more expanded clones than CD4+.

Anyone with autoimmune disease history or systemic immunosuppression was excluded. Patients had blood sampled at baseline and again on cycle 4 day 1 and cycle 7 day 1. The chain recombines TRBV28 with TRBJ2-1; a possible D gene is TRBD2 (6 bases). The sequencing here drew on CD4+ or CD8+ T cells sorted from blood, taken in a trial of the OX40 agonist ivuxolimab. This sequence was found in an adult with an advanced solid tumor such as melanoma, head and neck, liver or kidney cancer. The CDR3 bases are TGTGCCAGCAGTCACCCCCACCTAGCGAGGTCTTACAATGAGCAGTTCTTC. Its translation is CASSHPHLARSYNEQFF.